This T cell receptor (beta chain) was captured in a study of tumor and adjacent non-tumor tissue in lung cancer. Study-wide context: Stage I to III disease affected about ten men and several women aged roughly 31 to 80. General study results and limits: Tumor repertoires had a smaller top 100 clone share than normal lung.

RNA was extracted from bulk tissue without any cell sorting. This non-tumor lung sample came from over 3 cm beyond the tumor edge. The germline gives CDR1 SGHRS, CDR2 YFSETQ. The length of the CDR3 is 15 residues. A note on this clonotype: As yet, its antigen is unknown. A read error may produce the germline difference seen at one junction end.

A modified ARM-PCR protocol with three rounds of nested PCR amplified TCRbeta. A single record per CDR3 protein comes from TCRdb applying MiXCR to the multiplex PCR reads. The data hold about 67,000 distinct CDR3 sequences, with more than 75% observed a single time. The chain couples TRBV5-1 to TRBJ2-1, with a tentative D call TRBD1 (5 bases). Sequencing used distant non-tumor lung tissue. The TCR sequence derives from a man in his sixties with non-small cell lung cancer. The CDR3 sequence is CASNLAVSGSNEQFF. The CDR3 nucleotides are TGCGCCAGCAACTTGGCCGTGTCAGGGTCCAATGAGCAGTTCTTC. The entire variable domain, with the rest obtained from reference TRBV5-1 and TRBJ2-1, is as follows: KAGVTQTPRYLIKTRGQQVTLSCSPISGHRSVSWYQQTPGQGLQFLFEYFSETQRNKGNFPGRFSGRQFSNSRSEMNVSTLELGDSALYLCASNLAVSGSNEQFFGPGTRLTVL.